This T cell receptor beta chain was found in a study of blood T cell repertoires in COVID-19 (dated by TCRdb to the early 2020s). For the wider study: Samples from collaborators originated in the United States, Italy and Spain and spanned both the acute and convalescent phases of COVID-19. The material from the prospective study consisted of cDNA or gDNA derived from T cells, B-cell-depleted T cells, or PBMCs. The dataset comprised deeply sampled blood TCRbeta repertoires from subjects exposed to, actively infected with, or recovered from COVID-19. The repertoires were released in a freely available public database intended as a resource for research on the immune response to SARS-CoV-2. Samples came from the ongoing ImmuneRACE study (first 160 participants) plus 1,254 subjects from 6 global collaborators. Nearly every sample came with metadata listing a de-identified subject ID, COVID-19 status, age in years and sex. Where available, HLA class I and class II types were taken from metadata supplied by the sample provider and were not determined by assay-based typing.

Each collaborating institution followed its own protocols to collect whole blood in K2EDTA tubes. For TCRbeta analysis, collaborators shipped samples in one of three forms: frozen whole blood, isolated PBMCs, or DNA extracted from either of those sample types. The immunoSEQ Assay, a bias-controlled multiplex PCR, was used to amplify TCRbeta CDR3 regions from genomic DNA. In the source study's methods: The number of nucleated cells in each sample was estimated by amplification of reference gene primers within the assay. To quantify the absolute abundance of each unique TCRbeta CDR3 rearrangement, sequence reads were collapsed and filtered. For each sample, productive Simpson clonality was calculated as the square root of Simpson's diversity index across productive rearrangements. Entries here come from immuneACCESS through TCRdb and include only in-frame sequences with V and J called. Some clones fail to appear in such tables; in the studies checked, an unresolved V gene covers under half of the shortfall, and the cause of the remainder is unknown. Clone size and V and J calls were adopted from that table, with D and trimming inferred from the DNA. In all, the sample holds fewer than 50,000 clones, and approximately 70% of those were seen once. The top ten hold around 60% of the sample.

V sheds 7 bases and J sheds 5 bases, leaving 19 bases between their ends. The germline V gene specifies SNHLY as CDR1 and FYNNEI as CDR2. The CDR3 runs 15 amino acids, cysteine and phenylalanine included. The CDR3 DNA has 45 bases and is translated from base 1. In this sample, this clone turned up a few times. The target of this receptor is not known. No much larger clone is present one base from it, and per-base qualities are unavailable. Broader findings and caveats from the paper: The amount of clinical and demographic metadata varied by source and participant and was provided uncurated.

The TCR comes from a man older than 75 with acute or convalescent COVID-19. The sequence is built from TRBV2 and TRBJ2-3, and the D gene may be TRBD1, 6 bases matching. The sample taken for sequencing was peripheral blood. The CDR3 has the sequence CASTLQGFGGDTQYF. The DNA reads as follows: TGTGCCAGCACCCTACAGGGTTTCGGAGGAGATACGCAGTATTTT. With the portions outside the CDR3 filled from the reference TRBV2 and TRBJ2-3 genes, the complete variable region becomes EPEVTQTPSHQVTQMGQEVILRCVPISNHLYFYWYRQILGQKVEFLVSFYNNEISEKSEIFDDQFSVERPDGSNFTLKIRSTKLEDSAMYFCASTLQGFGGDTQYFGPGTRLTVL.